These 5 T cell receptor beta chains share one sample of origin, sequenced in a study of cytomegalovirus exposure and HLA in healthy donors (dated by TCRdb to about 2017). Libraries were built with the immunoSEQ multiplex PCR assay. The table was pulled from immuneACCESS by TCRdb, which kept in-frame rearrangements only. Such tables lose some clones; where checked, under half of the loss comes from unresolved V genes, and the rest has no known cause. The sample table contains 250,000 to 350,000 clones; only one count was recorded for roughly 88% of them. The ten largest account for around 0.84% of the sample. The sequencing input was PBMCs. The receptors derive from a woman between 18 and 30 years old in good health and CMV-seronegative.

The chain recombines TRBV9 with TRBJ2-5; 8 nucleotides line up with TRBD1. The CDR3 has 15 amino acids. Per germline, CDR1 SGDLS and CDR2 YYNGEE. Trimming at V came to 6 bases and at J to 2 bases, leaving 9 bases not matched to a gene. CDR3 nucleotide sequence: TGTGCCAGCACCCAGGGGGCAGTGAATCAAGAGACCCAGTACTTC. Translation gives CASTQGAVNQETQYF. Full variable domain (missing parts from reference TRBV9 and TRBJ2-5): DSGVTQTPKHLITATGQRVTLRCSPRSGDLSVYWYQQSLDQGLQFLIQYYNGEERAKGNILERFSAQQFPDLHSELNLSSLELGDSALYFCASTQGAVNQETQYFGPGTRLLVL.

The V and J genes are TRBV5-4 and TRBJ2-7; D not resolved. Germline V CDR1 and CDR2: SGHNT, YYREEE (reference sequence). V was pared by 0 bases and J by 6 bases, with 10 bases between. This CDR3 is built from 13 residues. In DNA, the CDR3 is TGTGCCAGCAGCTTGGACAGACCGGCCGAGCAGTACTTC. It codes for CASSLDRPAEQYF.

The chain combines TRBV30 with TRBJ1-1, with a tentative D call TRBD1 (6 bases). This CDR3 is 13 amino acids long. V shed 4 bases and J shed 4 bases, with 13 bases lying between them. Germline CDR1 reads GTSNPN; CDR2 reads SVGIG (reference sequence). CDR3 residues: CAWNQGRGTEAFF. The CDR3 DNA follows: TGTGCCTGGAACCAGGGGAGGGGCACTGAAGCTTTCTTT.

This clone showed up just once. Compared with germline, one end of the junction differs, possibly owing to a read error. The V call is TRBV7-6, the J call TRBJ2-1, with D possibly TRBD2 on 9 matching bases. The CDR3 covers 14 residues. Germline CDR1 is SGHVS and CDR2 is FNYEAQ. CDR3 nucleotide sequence: TGTGCCAGCAGCTTATCCCTAGCGGGGACAGGTTGGGTCTTC. Its protein product is CASSLSLAGTGWVF.

The chain couples TRBV5-6 to TRBJ1-2; D unresolved. V lost 0 bases and J lost 7, with 7 bases in between. Germline V gives CDR1 SGHDT, CDR2 YYEEEE. The CDR3 sequence is 12 residues long. DNA for the CDR3: TGTGCCAGCAGCTTGGCCGCGGGTGGCTACACCTTC. This gives the protein CASSLAAGGYTF.